This T cell receptor (beta chain) was retrieved from a study of regulatory T cells in long-lasting Graves disease. Relying on iRepertoire HTBI primers and Arm-PCR of CDR3 regions, the team built TCR beta libraries. A single record per CDR3 protein comes from TCRdb applying MiXCR to the multiplex PCR reads. The table shows about 320,000 distinct CDR3 sequences, with 18% occurring only once. The table lists this clonotype with many counts. Antigen: not known. As for time point: newly diagnosed GD, antithyroid drugs for less than 3 months. PBMC RNA was the source of the TCR library. EDTA tubes held approximately 10 milliliters of peripheral blood from each patient. Findings and limits, study-wide: Having only a small sample size may have limited accuracy. Persistent Graves' patients possessed reduced TCR diversity relative to recently diagnosed ones.

This specimen consisted of peripheral blood mononuclear cells (PBMCs), obtained at new diagnosis, from a patient treated with antithyroid drugs. The sequence came from a female donor with Graves disease.

This CDR3 reads CASSRGIDTQYF. CDR3 nucleotides: TGCGCCAGCAGCCGGGGAATAGATACGCAGTATTTT. The chain joins TRBV5-1 to TRBJ2-3; D may be TRBD2 (5 bases). The CDR3 runs to 12 residues. V lost 4 bases and J 5 bases, leaving 8 bases between the germline ends. CDR1 and CDR2 (germline): SGHRS, YFSETQ.